The clone carrying this TCR beta chain is medium-sized (0.01 to 0.1%) within its sample. Antigen unknown. Peripheral blood genomic DNA, not sorted cells or RNA, was the template. The data are from a study of T cell repertoires in aging, cancer and after chemotherapy. Study as a whole: Over several months to years, re-sampled healthy donor repertoires clearly shared clones.

The ends were cut back, 6 bases at V and 7 bases at J, with 8 bases in the middle. The CDR3 is made up of 11 amino acids. The germline CDR1 and CDR2 sequences are MNHEY and SMNVEV (reference sequence). TRB rearrangements spanning V, D and J were amplified using mixed TRB-A/B primers. One entry per CDR3 protein, called by TCRdb with MiXCR from the multiplex PCR reads. The table lists about 5,500 distinct CDR3 sequences, roughly 29% of them singletons. Findings of the study overall: These repertoire data do not allow conclusions about immunological memory after chemotherapy. Rebound thymic output was suggested by rising median generation probability during chemotherapy in each cancer cohort.

The rearrangement joins TRBV27 to TRBJ2-3, with D hard to call. Sequencing input: blood. This clonotype was sampled from a human donor in good health. The CDR3 protein is CASSFRYTQYF. CDR3 sequence (DNA): TGTGCCAGCAGCTTCAGATATACGCAGTATTTT.